Listed below are T cell receptor beta chains from one sample, sequenced in a study of blood T cell repertoires in COVID-19. Profiled with immunoSEQ multiplex PCR; TCRdb holds only in-frame clones, not every one. The sample shows approximately 160,000 clones, around 86% of them seen only once. Material for sequencing was peripheral blood. All receptors derive from a man between 65 and 80 years old who had recovered from COVID-19. CDR3s include the opening cysteine and the closing phenylalanine or tryptophan. A D gene is named only where the DNA matches it firmly. Size is stated for part of the rows, as once, few or many counts, or as a class when the clone is expanded.

clone_size: NA; v_call: TRBV6-5; d_call: NA; j_call: TRBJ1-2; cdr3_aa: CASSFPLLIWLGYTF; cdr3_nt: TGTGCCAGCAGTTTCCCCCTCCTCATATGGCTGGGCTACACCTTC
clone_size: NA; v_call: TRBV24-1; d_call: NA; j_call: TRBJ2-2; cdr3_aa: CATSDPRQGNTGELFF; cdr3_nt: TGTGCCACCAGTGATCCTCGGCAGGGGAACACCGGGGAGCTGTTTTTT
clone_size: NA; v_call: TRBV15; d_call: NA; j_call: TRBJ2-7; cdr3_aa: CATSRVWQGGSYEQYF; cdr3_nt: TGTGCCACCAGCAGAGTTTGGCAGGGTGGGTCCTACGAGCAGTACTTC
clone_size: NA; v_call: TRBV15; d_call: NA; j_call: TRBJ2-2; cdr3_aa: CATRRRRERATGELFF; cdr3_nt: TGTGCCACCAGGAGACGGAGGGAGCGGGCCACCGGGGAGCTGTTTTTT
clone_size: NA; v_call: TRBV19; d_call: NA; j_call: TRBJ1-2; cdr3_aa: CACWGGYGYTF; cdr3_nt: TGTGCCTGCTGGGGAGGGTATGGCTACACCTTC
clone_size: NA; v_call: TRBV19; d_call: TRBD2; j_call: TRBJ2-7; cdr3_aa: CASSIGLGSYEQYF; cdr3_nt: TGTGCCAGTAGTATCGGACTAGGATCCTACGAGCAGTACTTC
clone_size: NA; v_call: TRBV7-2; d_call: NA; j_call: TRBJ2-5; cdr3_aa: CASSLAGAGSPYQETQYF; cdr3_nt: TGTGCCAGCAGCTTAGCGGGGGCGGGTTCCCCGTACCAAGAGACCCAGTACTTC
clone_size: NA; v_call: TRBV2; d_call: NA; j_call: TRBJ2-2; cdr3_aa: CASSAQNTGELFF; cdr3_nt: TGTGCCAGCAGTGCACAGAACACCGGGGAGCTGTTTTTT
clone_size: few; v_call: TRBV7-9; d_call: NA; j_call: TRBJ2-7; cdr3_aa: CASSEQGYEQYF; cdr3_nt: TGTGCCAGCAGCGAACAGGGCTACGAGCAGTACTTC
clone_size: NA; v_call: TRBV2; d_call: TRBD1; j_call: TRBJ1-4; cdr3_aa: CASSGRQGNEKLFF; cdr3_nt: TGTGCCAGCAGTGGGCGACAGGGAAATGAAAAACTGTTTTTT
clone_size: NA; v_call: TRBV27; d_call: NA; j_call: TRBJ1-6; cdr3_aa: CASSLGTPFHNSPLHF; cdr3_nt: TGTGCCAGCAGTCTAGGGACACCTTTCCATAATTCACCCCTCCACTTT
clone_size: NA; v_call: TRBV5-6; d_call: NA; j_call: TRBJ2-3; cdr3_aa: CASSYTRGGMADTQYF; cdr3_nt: TGTGCCAGCAGCTACACAAGGGGTGGGATGGCAGATACGCAGTATTTT
clone_size: once; v_call: TRBV3-1/TRBV3-2; d_call: NA; j_call: TRBJ1-6; cdr3_aa: CASSQDENSPLHF; cdr3_nt: TGTGCCAGCAGCCAAGATGAGAATTCACCCCTCCACTTT
clone_size: NA; v_call: TRBV18; d_call: TRBD1; j_call: TRBJ1-1; cdr3_aa: CASSSTGGNTEAFF; cdr3_nt: TGTGCCAGCTCCTCGACAGGGGGTAACACTGAAGCTTTCTTT
clone_size: NA; v_call: TRBV29-1; d_call: TRBD2; j_call: TRBJ2-5; cdr3_aa: CSVLASGSKETQYF; cdr3_nt: TGCAGCGTTTTGGCTAGCGGGAGTAAAGAGACCCAGTACTTC
clone_size: NA; v_call: TRBV28; d_call: TRBD2; j_call: TRBJ2-3; cdr3_aa: CASSSREGGTDTQYF; cdr3_nt: TGTGCCAGCAGTTCCCGGGAGGGTGGCACAGATACGCAGTATTTT
clone_size: NA; v_call: TRBV28; d_call: TRBD2; j_call: TRBJ2-1; cdr3_aa: CASISSGSSYNEQFF; cdr3_nt: TGTGCCAGCATCTCTAGCGGGAGCTCCTACAATGAGCAGTTCTTC
clone_size: NA; v_call: TRBV7-9; d_call: NA; j_call: TRBJ1-1; cdr3_aa: CASSSFTPNTEAFF; cdr3_nt: TGTGCCAGCAGCTCATTCACACCGAACACTGAAGCTTTCTTT
clone_size: few; v_call: TRBV5-4; d_call: TRBD1; j_call: TRBJ2-2; cdr3_aa: CASSGQGYAGELFF; cdr3_nt: TGTGCCAGCAGCGGACAGGGTTACGCCGGGGAGCTGTTTTTT
clone_size: few; v_call: TRBV5-1; d_call: NA; j_call: TRBJ2-1; cdr3_aa: CASSFPASNEQFF; cdr3_nt: TGCGCCAGCAGCTTCCCGGCTAGCAATGAGCAGTTCTTC
clone_size: few; v_call: TRBV9; d_call: TRBD1; j_call: TRBJ1-1; cdr3_aa: CASSATGAGNTEAFF; cdr3_nt: TGTGCCAGCAGCGCAACAGGGGCGGGGAACACTGAAGCTTTCTTT
clone_size: NA; v_call: TRBV3-1/TRBV3-2; d_call: NA; j_call: TRBJ1-1; cdr3_aa: CASSSIGVWAFF; cdr3_nt: TGTGCCAGCAGCTCTATCGGGGTTTGGGCTTTCTTT
clone_size: once; v_call: TRBV4-3; d_call: TRBD1; j_call: TRBJ2-7; cdr3_aa: CASSQAETGQGGYEQYF; cdr3_nt: TGCGCCAGCAGCCAGGCTGAGACGGGACAGGGCGGCTACGAGCAGTACTTC
clone_size: few; v_call: TRBV6-5; d_call: TRBD2; j_call: TRBJ2-7; cdr3_aa: CASSPASGGDYEQYF; cdr3_nt: TGTGCCAGCAGTCCGGCTAGCGGGGGGGACTACGAGCAGTACTTC
clone_size: NA; v_call: TRBV7-3; d_call: NA; j_call: TRBJ1-6; cdr3_aa: CASSFAQNSPLHF; cdr3_nt: TGTGCCAGCAGCTTCGCACAGAATTCACCCCTCCACTTT
clone_size: NA; v_call: TRBV5-4; d_call: TRBD2; j_call: TRBJ2-7; cdr3_aa: CASSKGLAGEGYEQYF; cdr3_nt: TGTGCCAGCAGCAAAGGACTAGCGGGAGAGGGGTACGAGCAGTACTTC
clone_size: NA; v_call: TRBV3-1/TRBV3-2; d_call: TRBD2; j_call: TRBJ2-2; cdr3_aa: CASSQRLAATGELFF; cdr3_nt: TGTGCCAGCAGCCAGAGACTAGCGGCTACCGGGGAGCTGTTTTTT